This T cell receptor (beta chain) was captured in a study of T cell responses to AZD1222 COVID-19 vaccine. Study results and caveats: At 160-218 and 743-854, vaccine-associated CD4 TCRs were dominant, and they spanned spike. Among spike-specific TCRs, nearly half reportedly target unmutated variant regions.

Notes on this clone: No antigen is known for it.

Measured with immunoSEQ multiplex PCR; TCRdb has only the in-frame clones, and not every one. The table shows about 120,000 clones, with about nine tenths occurring only once. Germline CDR1 is LGHNA and CDR2 is YNFKEQ. V was shortened by 0 bases and J by 3 bases, with 11 bases between the two germline ends. This CDR3 spans 15 amino acids. The TCR sequence derives from an adult who received the AZD1222 COVID-19 vaccine. The rearrangement links TRBV4-2 to TRBJ1-1; D is ambiguous. Material: peripheral blood, obtained 28 days after the second AZD1222 dose. This chain's CDR3 is CASSQDTAPDTEAFF. CDR3 nucleotides: TGTGCCAGCAGCCAAGACACAGCCCCGGACACTGAAGCTTTCTTT.